This T cell receptor beta chain was sequenced in a study of blood T cells in healthy people across ages. On the study more broadly: Template-switching capture recovered about one barcoded beta molecule per two T cells. Broader study findings: No one knew whether donors had CMV, which possibly confounded expanded clonotype changes. Getting older went along with TCR beta diversity per million T cells dropping roughly linearly.

The CDR3 is 18 residues long. J lost 1 base, V lost 5 bases, and 17 bases had no gene match. CDR1 and CDR2 (germline): SGHTA, FQGTGA. Those donating, healthy Caucasian individuals from Russia, were aged roughly 6 to 100. Details on this clonotype: Its target is not known.

For the second PCR, which ran for about 7 to 11 cycles, a sample-barcoded 5' primer and a J-beta primer mix were used. TCRdb reprocessed the 5' RACE reads with MiXCR, giving one entry per CDR3 protein. The sample consists of nearly 800,000 distinct CDR3 sequences, about 56% of them appearing once. The receptor was derived from a man between 40 and 49 years old in good health. The chain combines TRBV7-3 with TRBJ2-7; 7 bases are a match to TRBD2. The sample comprised blood. The CDR3 loop reads CASSPAGAFVGGSYEQYF. As DNA, the CDR3 is TGTGCCAGCAGCCCGGCGGGAGCGTTTGTGGGCGGATCCTACGAGCAGTACTTC.